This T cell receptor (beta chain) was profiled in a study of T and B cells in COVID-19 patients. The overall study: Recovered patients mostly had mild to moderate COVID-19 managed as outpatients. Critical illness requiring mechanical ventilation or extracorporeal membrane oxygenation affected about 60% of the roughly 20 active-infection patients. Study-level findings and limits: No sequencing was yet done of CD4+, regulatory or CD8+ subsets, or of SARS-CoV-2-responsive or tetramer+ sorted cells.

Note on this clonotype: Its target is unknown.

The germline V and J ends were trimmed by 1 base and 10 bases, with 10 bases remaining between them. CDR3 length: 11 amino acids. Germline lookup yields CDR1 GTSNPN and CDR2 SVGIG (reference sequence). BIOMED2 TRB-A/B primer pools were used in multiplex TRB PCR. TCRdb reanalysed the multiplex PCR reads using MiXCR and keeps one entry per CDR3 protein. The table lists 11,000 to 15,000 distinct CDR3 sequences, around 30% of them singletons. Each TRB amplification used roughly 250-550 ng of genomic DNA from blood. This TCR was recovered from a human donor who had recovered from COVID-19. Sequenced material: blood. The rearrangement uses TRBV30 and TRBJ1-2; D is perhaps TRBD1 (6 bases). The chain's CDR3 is CAWSATGPYTF. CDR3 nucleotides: TGTGCCTGGAGTGCCACAGGGCCCTACACCTTC.